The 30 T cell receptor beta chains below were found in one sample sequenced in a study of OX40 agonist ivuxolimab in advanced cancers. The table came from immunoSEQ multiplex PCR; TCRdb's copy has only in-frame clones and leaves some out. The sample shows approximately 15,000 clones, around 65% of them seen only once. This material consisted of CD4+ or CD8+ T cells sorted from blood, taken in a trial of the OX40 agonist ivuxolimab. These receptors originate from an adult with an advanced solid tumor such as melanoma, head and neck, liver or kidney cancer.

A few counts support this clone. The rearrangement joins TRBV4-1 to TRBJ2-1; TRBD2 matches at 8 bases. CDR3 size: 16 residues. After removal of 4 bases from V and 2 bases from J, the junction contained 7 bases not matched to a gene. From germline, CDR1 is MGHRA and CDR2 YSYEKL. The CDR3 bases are TGCGCCAGCAGCCTGACGGGGGGGGCGGCCTACAATGAGCAGTTCTTC. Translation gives CASSLTGGAAYNEQFF.

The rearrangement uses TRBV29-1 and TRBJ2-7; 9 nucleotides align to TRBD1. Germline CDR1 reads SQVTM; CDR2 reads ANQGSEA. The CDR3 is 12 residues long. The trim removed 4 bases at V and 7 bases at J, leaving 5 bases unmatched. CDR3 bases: TGCAGCGTTGGAGGACAGGGGTGGGAGCAGTACTTC. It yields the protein CSVGGQGWEQYF.

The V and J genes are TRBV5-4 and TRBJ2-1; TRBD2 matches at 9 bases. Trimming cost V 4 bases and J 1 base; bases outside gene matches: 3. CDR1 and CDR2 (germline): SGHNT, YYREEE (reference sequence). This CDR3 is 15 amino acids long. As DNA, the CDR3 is TGTGCCAGCAGCGTTAGCGGGGGATCCTACAATGAGCAGTTCTTC. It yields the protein CASSVSGGSYNEQFF.

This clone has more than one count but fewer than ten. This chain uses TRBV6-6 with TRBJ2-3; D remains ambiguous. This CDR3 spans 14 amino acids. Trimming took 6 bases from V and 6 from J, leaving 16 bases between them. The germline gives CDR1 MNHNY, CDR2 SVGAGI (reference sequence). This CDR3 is CASSQSRVADTQYF. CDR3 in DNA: TGTGCCAGCAGCCAAAGTAGAGTAGCTGATACGCAGTATTTT.

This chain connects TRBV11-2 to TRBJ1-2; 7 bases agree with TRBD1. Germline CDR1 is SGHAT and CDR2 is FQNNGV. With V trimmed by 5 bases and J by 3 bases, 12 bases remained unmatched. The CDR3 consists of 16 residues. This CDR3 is CASSLGPGTEHYGYTF. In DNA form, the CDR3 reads TGTGCCAGCAGCCTGGGACCCGGGACAGAGCACTATGGCTACACCTTC.

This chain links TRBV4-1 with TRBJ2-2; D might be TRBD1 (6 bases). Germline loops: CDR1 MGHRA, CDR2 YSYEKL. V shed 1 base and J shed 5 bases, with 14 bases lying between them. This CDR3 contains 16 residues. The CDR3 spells CASSQGGQAWTGELFF. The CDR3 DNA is TGCGCCAGCAGCCAAGGGGGGCAGGCGTGGACCGGGGAGCTGTTTTTT.

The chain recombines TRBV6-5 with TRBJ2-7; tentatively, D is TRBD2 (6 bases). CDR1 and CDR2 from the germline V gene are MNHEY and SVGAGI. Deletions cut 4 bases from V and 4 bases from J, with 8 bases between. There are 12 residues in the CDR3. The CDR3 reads CASSLLAYEQYF. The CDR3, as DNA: TGTGCCAGCAGTTTACTAGCTTACGAGCAGTACTTC.

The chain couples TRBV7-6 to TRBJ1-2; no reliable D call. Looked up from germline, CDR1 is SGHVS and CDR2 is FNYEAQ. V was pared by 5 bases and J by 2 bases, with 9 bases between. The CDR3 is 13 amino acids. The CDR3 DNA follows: TGTGCCAGCAGCCCCTCCGTCAACTATGGCTACACCTTC. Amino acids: CASSPSVNYGYTF.

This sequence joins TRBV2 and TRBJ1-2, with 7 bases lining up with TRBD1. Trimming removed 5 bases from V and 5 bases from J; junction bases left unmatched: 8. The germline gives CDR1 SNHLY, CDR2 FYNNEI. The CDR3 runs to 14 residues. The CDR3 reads CASSRQGGRYGYTF. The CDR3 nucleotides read TGTGCCAGCAGTCGACAGGGTGGTCGATATGGCTACACCTTC.

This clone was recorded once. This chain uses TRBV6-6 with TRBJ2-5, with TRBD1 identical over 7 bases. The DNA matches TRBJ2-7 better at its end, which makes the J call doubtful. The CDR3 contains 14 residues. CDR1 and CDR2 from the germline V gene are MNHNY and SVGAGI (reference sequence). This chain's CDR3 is CASSTAGTVYEQYF. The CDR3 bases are TGTGCCAGCAGTACCGCCGGGACAGTCTACGAGCAGTACTTC.

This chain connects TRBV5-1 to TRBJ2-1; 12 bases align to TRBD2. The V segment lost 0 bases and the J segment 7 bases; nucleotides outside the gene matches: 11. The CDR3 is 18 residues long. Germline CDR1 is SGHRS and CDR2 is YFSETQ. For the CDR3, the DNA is TGCGCCAGCAGCTTGGAGGCTAGCGGGGGGGCATATCGGAATGAGCAGTTCTTC. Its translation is CASSLEASGGAYRNEQFF.

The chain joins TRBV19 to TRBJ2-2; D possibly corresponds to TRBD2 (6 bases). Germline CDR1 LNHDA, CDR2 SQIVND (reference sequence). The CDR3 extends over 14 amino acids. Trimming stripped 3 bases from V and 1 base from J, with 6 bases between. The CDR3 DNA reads TGTGCCAGTAGTATGGGACTGAACACCGGGGAGCTGTTTTTT. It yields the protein CASSMGLNTGELFF.

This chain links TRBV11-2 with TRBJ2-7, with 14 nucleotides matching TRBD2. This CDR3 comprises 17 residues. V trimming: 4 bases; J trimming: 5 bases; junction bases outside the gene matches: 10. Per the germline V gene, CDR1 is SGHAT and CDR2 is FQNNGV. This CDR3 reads CASSSTSGGAINHEQYF. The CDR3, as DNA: TGTGCCAGCAGCTCGACTAGCGGGGGGGCAATAAACCACGAGCAGTACTTC. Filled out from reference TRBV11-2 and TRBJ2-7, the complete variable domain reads EAGVAQSPRYKIIEKRQSVAFWCNPISGHATLYWYQQILGQGPKLLIQFQNNGVVDDSQLPKDRFSAERLKGVDSTLKIQPAKLEDSAVYLCASSSTSGGAINHEQYFGPGTRLTVT.

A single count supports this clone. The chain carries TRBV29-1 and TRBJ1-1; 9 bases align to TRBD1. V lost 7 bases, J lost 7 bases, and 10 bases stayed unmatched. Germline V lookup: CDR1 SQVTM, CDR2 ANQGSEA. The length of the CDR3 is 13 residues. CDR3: CSATQGANHEAFF. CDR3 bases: TGCAGCGCCACACAGGGGGCGAACCATGAAGCTTTCTTT.

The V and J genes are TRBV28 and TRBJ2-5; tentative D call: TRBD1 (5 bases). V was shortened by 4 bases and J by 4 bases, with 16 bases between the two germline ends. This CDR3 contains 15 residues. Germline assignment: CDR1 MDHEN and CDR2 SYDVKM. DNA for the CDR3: TGTGCCAGCAGTTACAGCAGGGTAGCCCGAGAGACCCAGTACTTC. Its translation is CASSYSRVARETQYF. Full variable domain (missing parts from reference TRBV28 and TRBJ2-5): DVKVTQSSRYLVKRTGEKVFLECVQDMDHENMFWYRQDPGLGLRLIYFSYDVKMKEKGDIPEGYSVSREKKERFSLILESASTNQTSMYLCASSYSRVARETQYFGPGTRLLVL.

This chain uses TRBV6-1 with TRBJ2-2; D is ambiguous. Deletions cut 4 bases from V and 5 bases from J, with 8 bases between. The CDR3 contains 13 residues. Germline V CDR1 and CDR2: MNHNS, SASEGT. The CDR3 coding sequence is TGTGCCAGCAGTGCTTGGTTTACCGGGGAGCTGTTTTTT. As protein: CASSAWFTGELFF.

CDR3 coding DNA: TGTGCCAGCAGCCCCGGGGGGGCTGGTACTGAAGCTTTCTTT. As protein: CASSPGGAGTEAFF. V and J are TRBV11-2 and TRBJ1-1; D might be TRBD1 (6 bases). Trimming took 5 bases from V and 5 from J, leaving 15 bases between them. From germline, CDR1 is SGHAT and CDR2 FQNNGV. This CDR3 spans 14 amino acids.

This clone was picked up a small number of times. The CDR3 coding sequence is TGTGCCAGCAGTTTAACAGGGCGTTTGGCAGATACGCAGTATTTT. Its protein product is CASSLTGRLADTQYF. The V and J genes are TRBV27 and TRBJ2-3, with TRBD1 as a possible D gene (6 bases). The V end lost 2 bases, the J end lost 4 bases, and 13 bases lay between the germline ends. CDR1 is MNHEY, CDR2 SMNVEV, per germline (reference sequence). This CDR3 has 15 amino acids.

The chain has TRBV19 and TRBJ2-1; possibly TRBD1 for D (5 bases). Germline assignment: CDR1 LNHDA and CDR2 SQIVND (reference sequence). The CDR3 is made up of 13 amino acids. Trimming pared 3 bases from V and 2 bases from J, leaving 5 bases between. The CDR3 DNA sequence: TGTGCCAGTAGTATGGACACCTACAATGAGCAGTTCTTC. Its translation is CASSMDTYNEQFF.

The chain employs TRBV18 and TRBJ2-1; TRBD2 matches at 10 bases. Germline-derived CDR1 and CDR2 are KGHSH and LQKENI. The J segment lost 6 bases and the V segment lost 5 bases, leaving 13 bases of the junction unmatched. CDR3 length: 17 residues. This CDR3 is CASSVSGTSEVLNEQFF. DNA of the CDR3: TGTGCCAGCTCAGTTTCCGGGACTAGCGAGGTTCTCAATGAGCAGTTCTTC.

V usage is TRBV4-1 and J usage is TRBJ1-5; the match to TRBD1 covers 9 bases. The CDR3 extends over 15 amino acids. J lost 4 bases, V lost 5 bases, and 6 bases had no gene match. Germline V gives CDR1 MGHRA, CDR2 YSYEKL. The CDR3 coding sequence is TGCGCCAGCAGCTTCCGGGACAGGGAAAATCAGCCCCAGCATTTT. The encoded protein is CASSFRDRENQPQHF.

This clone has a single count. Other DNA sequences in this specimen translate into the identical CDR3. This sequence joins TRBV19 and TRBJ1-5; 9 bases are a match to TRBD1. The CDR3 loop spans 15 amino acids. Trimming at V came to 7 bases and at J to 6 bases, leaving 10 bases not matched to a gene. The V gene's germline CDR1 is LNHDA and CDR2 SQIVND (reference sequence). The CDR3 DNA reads TGTGCCAGTACCCTGGGACAGGGCATCGTTCAGCCCCAGCATTTT. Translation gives CASTLGQGIVQPQHF.

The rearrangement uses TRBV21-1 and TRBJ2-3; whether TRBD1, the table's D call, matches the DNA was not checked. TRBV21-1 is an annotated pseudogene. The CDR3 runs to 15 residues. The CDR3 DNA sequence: TGTGCCAGCAGGCGGGGACAGGGTCGCACAGATACGCAGTATTTT. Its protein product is CASRRGQGRTDTQYF.

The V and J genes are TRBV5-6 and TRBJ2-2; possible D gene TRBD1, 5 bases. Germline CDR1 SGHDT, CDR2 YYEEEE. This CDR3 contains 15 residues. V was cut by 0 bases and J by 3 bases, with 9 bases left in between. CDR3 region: CASSLARADTGELFF. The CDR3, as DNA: TGTGCCAGCAGCTTGGCCAGGGCAGACACCGGGGAGCTGTTTTTT.

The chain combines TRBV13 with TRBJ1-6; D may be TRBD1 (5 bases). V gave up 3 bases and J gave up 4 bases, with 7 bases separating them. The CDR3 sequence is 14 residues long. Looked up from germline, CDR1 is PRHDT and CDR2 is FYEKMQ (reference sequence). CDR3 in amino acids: CASSLGVYNSPLHF. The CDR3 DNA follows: TGTGCCAGCAGCTTGGGGGTGTATAATTCACCCCTCCACTTT.

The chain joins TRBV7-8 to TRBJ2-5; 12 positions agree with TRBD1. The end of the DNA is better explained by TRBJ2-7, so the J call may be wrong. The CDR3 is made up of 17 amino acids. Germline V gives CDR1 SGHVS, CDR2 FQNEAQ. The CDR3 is CASSLFWGQGASYEQYF. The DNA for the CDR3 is TGTGCCAGCAGCTTATTTTGGGGACAGGGGGCCTCTTACGAGCAGTACTTC.

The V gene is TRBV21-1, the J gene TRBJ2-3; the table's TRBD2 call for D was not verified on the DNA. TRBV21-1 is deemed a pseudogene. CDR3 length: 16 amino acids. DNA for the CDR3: TGTGCCAGCAGCAAACTGTCGGGGATGCGATCCGATACGCAGTATTTT. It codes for CASSKLSGMRSDTQYF.

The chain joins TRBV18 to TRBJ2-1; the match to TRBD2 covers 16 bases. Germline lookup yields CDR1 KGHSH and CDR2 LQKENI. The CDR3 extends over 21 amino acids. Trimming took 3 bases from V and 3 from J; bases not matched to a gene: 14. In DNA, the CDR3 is TGTGCCAGCTCACCTCCCCGGGGGACTAGCGGGGGGGCCGATATCTACAATGAGCAGTTCTTC. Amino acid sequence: CASSPPRGTSGGADIYNEQFF.

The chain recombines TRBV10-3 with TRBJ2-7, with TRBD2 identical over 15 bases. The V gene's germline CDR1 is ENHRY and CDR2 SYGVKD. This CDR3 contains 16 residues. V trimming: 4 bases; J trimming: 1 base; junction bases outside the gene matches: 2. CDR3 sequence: CAISGTSGGVSYEQYF. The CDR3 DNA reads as TGTGCCATCAGTGGGACTAGCGGGGGGGTTTCCTACGAGCAGTACTTC.

The CDR3: CASSIPDPAQYF. In DNA form, the CDR3 reads TGCGCCAGCAGCATCCCCGACCCAGCCCAGTACTTC. This chain joins TRBV5-1 and TRBJ2-5; no clear D. This CDR3 region has 12 residues. Trimming removed 4 bases from V and 9 bases from J, with 13 bases in between. Looked up from germline, CDR1 is SGHRS and CDR2 is YFSETQ. The variable domain in full, completed from reference TRBV5-1 and TRBJ2-5, reads KAGVTQTPRYLIKTRGQQVTLSCSPISGHRSVSWYQQTPGQGLQFLFEYFSETQRNKGNFPGRFSGRQFSNSRSEMNVSTLELGDSALYLCASSIPDPAQYFGPGTRLLVL.